Presented here are 5 T cell receptor beta chains from one specimen sequenced in a study of T cell repertoires in cytomegalovirus infection. TCRdb itself ran the reads through MiXCR, one entry per CDR3 protein. Of approximately 700,000 distinct CDR3 sequences listed, roughly 35% were seen once; the top ten hold more than 2.5%. Sequences were obtained from PBMCs. Receptors were obtained from a human donor in good health (CMV status not recorded). Some clones in this sample may be carry-over from other donors' samples.

This sequence joins TRBV19 and TRBJ2-1, with 11 bases matching TRBD2. The germline CDR1 and CDR2 sequences are LNHDA and SQIVND (reference sequence). The CDR3 is 20 residues long. Trimming at V came to 3 bases and at J to 6 bases, leaving 19 bases not matched to a gene. DNA for the CDR3: TGTGCCAGTAGTATTCCGTCTTCTCTTAGCGGGAGGGACTCCGGCAATGAGCAGTTCTTC. This gives the protein CASSIPSSLSGRDSGNEQFF.

The chain joins TRBV19 to TRBJ1-1; D ambiguous. The CDR3 loop spans 11 amino acids. CDR1 is LNHDA, CDR2 SQIVND, per germline (reference sequence). Trimming pared 8 bases from V and 8 bases from J, leaving 12 bases between. CDR3 nucleotide sequence: TGTGCCAGTCATGGGCCCGGGGAAGCTTTCTTT. It is translated as CASHGPGEAFF.

This clonotype has ten or more counts. The chain employs TRBV7-6 and TRBJ2-1, with 8 bases fitting TRBD2. The germline CDR1 and CDR2 sequences are SGHVS and FNYEAQ. The V and J ends lost 5 bases and 2 bases, in that order; junction bases with no gene match: 8. The CDR3 is made up of 16 amino acids. The CDR3 sequence is CASSPRGGSTYNEQFF. Here the CDR3 DNA reads TGTGCCAGCAGCCCCCGCGGGGGGTCGACCTACAATGAGCAGTTCTTC. Based on the CDR3 plus reference TRBV7-6 and TRBJ2-1, the full variable domain is GAGVSQSPRYKVTKRGQDVALRCDPISGHVSLYWYRQALGQGPEFLTYFNYEAQQDKSGLPNDRFSAERPEGSISTLTIQRTEQRDSAMYRCASSPRGGSTYNEQFFGPGTRLTVL.

There are many counts of this clonotype. This chain joins TRBV25-1 and TRBJ2-4, with D unclear. This CDR3 comprises 13 residues. Germline V gene lookup returns CDR1 MGHDK and CDR2 SYGVNS. V lost 2 bases and J lost 10, with 12 bases in between. The CDR3 sequence is CASSEASNEIQYF. In nucleotides, the CDR3 is TGTGCCAGCAGTGAAGCGTCGAACGAGATTCAGTACTTC.

This clonotype was seen more than once but under ten times. V is TRBV20-1 and J is TRBJ1-1; D is unresolved. Looked up from germline, CDR1 is DFQATT and CDR2 is SNEGSKA (reference sequence). The CDR3 length is 12 residues. V gave up 0 bases and J gave up 6 bases, with 8 bases separating them. In nucleotides, the CDR3 is TGCAGTGCTAGAGATAATGGGCCTGAAGCTTTCTTT. It yields the protein CSARDNGPEAFF.